This T cell receptor beta chain came from a study of shared clonotypes between healthy human individuals. The study ran the assay at deep level. Every subset had its genomic DNA shared out evenly among several immunoSEQ plates. The method was immunoSEQ multiplex PCR; TCRdb's version includes in-frame clones alone and lacks a portion of them. Among under 1,900,000 clones listed, approximately 98.5% were seen once. General observations from the study: It was only blood that was sampled, and tissue repertoires likely differ.

Germline trimming cut 0 bases from V and 8 bases from J; bases unmatched to any gene: 10. CDR1 and CDR2 from the germline V gene are LGHNA and YNFKEQ. The CDR3 consists of 16 residues. Worth noting for this clone: Its antigen is unidentified.

J is TRBJ1-2 and V is TRBV4-2, with 9 nucleotides matching TRBD1. The source material was naive CD4+ T cells sorted from blood. Stated subset: CD45RA+ positively selected. The TCR originated in a man aged 25 to 40 in good health. Here the CDR3 DNA reads TGTGCCAGCAGCCAAGATAGGACAGGGGCGATCATCGGCTACACCTTC. As protein: CASSQDRTGAIIGYTF.